This T cell receptor (beta chain) derives from a study of vaccination and CD4 T cells after COVID-19. About the research overall: Post-COVID samples were collected a median around 100 days following diagnosis, spanning 35 to 161. General study points: Among those convalescent, a median roughly 89% of reactive clones emerged solely post-vaccination.

The germline gives CDR1 MDHEN, CDR2 SYDVKM. V lost 6 bases, J lost 7 bases, and 17 bases lay in between. CDR3 length equals 14 residues. A note on this clonotype: The antigen is not known.

Treatment specified: approximately 9-day PBMC culture with coronavirus spike peptide pools or control peptides (ViraFEST assay). Following expansion of antigen-specific T cells with peptide pools, ViraFEST then sequenced TCRs. The Oncomine TCR Beta short-read assay sequenced DNA from cultured CD4+ T cells. A single record per CDR3 protein comes from TCRdb applying MiXCR to the PCR reads. The sample yields some 9,000 distinct CDR3 sequences, 60% to 75% seen once. The sequencing sample was made of CD4+ T cells from blood, cultured in vitro. This receptor was identified in a human donor who had recovered from COVID-19. V is TRBV28 and J is TRBJ2-3; perhaps TRBD1 as D (6 bases). This chain's CDR3 is CASRRPSGDNTQYF. The CDR3 region has the DNA TGTGCCAGCAGGCGCCCTTCAGGGGATAATACGCAGTATTTT.